This TCR beta chain was identified in a study of PD-1 blockade in classical Hodgkin lymphoma. With no exception, relapse followed autologous stem cell transplantation in all patients, and brentuximab vedotin exposure varied. Generated by immunoSEQ multiplex PCR, the TCRdb table keeps only in-frame clones and is missing some. The data contain about 150,000 clones, under 85% of them singletons. Germline values: CDR1 LGHNA, CDR2 YNFKEQ. The junction had 11 bases not matched to a gene; V was cut back by 4 bases and J by 7 bases. The CDR3 consists of 17 residues. The material was peripheral blood mononuclear cells (PBMCs), obtained before the second cycle of nivolumab. The sequence came from a human donor with classical Hodgkin lymphoma. V and J are TRBV4-2 and TRBJ1-5; 12 bases line up with TRBD1. The CDR3 coding sequence is TGTGCCAGCAGCCTATCCCCGGGACAGGGGGCAGGGCAGCCCCAGCATTTT. Amino acids: CASSLSPGQGAGQPQHF.